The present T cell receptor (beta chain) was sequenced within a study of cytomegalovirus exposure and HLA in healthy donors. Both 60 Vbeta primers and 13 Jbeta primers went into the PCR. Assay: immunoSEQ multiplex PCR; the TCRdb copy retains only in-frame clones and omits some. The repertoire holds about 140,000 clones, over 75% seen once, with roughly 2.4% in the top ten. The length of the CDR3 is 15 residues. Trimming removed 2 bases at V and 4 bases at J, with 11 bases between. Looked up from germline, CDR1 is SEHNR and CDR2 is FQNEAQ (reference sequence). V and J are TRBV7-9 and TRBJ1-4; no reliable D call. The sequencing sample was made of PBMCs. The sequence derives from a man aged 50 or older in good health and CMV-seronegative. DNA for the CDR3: TGTGCCAGCAGCTTACAGATTGAAGATAATGAAAAACTGTTTTTT. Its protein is CASSLQIEDNEKLFF.